The source of this T cell receptor (beta chain) is a study of human T cells and chemical hapten exposure. CDR3 length: 13 residues. The germline V and J ends were trimmed by 9 bases and 7 bases, with 18 bases remaining between them. Germline V CDR1 and CDR2: KGHDR, SFDVKD. TCRdb reanalysed the RACE reads using MiXCR and keeps one entry per CDR3 protein. Here the sample spans tens of thousands of distinct CDR3 sequences, about 11% being singletons. This clonotype was found many times. The sample's time point: patch test 1, 2 weeks after DPC sensitization. The treatment: therapeutic diphenylcyclopropenone sensitization with weekly scalp DPC.

The rearrangement links TRBV24-1 to TRBJ2-7; a possible D gene is TRBD1 (6 bases). The clonotype originates from a woman aged 60-75 years with alopecia areata. Some clones in this sample may be carry-over from other donors' samples. The sequences come from whole blood, collected in connection with sensitization to the hapten diphenylcyclopropenone (DPC). CDR3 in DNA: TGTGCCACCGAGGCAGGGGCTGCAGATGAGCAGTACTTC. Translated, it gives CATEAGAADEQYF.